The 10 T cell receptor beta chains in this list originate from one sample, sequenced in a study of CXCR3-negative and CXCR3-positive naive CD8 T cells. Preparation of TRB cDNA libraries relied on 5' RACE carrying UMI labels. No DNA is given; TCRdb re-called the 5' RACE reads and lists each CDR3 protein once. The sample holds about 39,000 distinct CDR3 sequences. What was sequenced was memory CD8+ T cells from blood. Every receptor here comes from a human donor in good health. Some clones in this sample may be carry-over from other donors' samples.

The CDR3 reads CAISEAGIRTDTQYF. The chain links TRBV10-3 to TRBJ2-3; TCRdb selects TRBD1, and the lack of DNA leaves this call unchecked. The CDR3 has 15 amino acids. Germline V gene lookup returns CDR1 ENHRY and CDR2 SYGVKD.

The genes are TRBV5-6 and TRBJ2-7. Germline V gene lookup returns CDR1 SGHDT and CDR2 YYEEEE. The CDR3 is made up of 13 amino acids. This CDR3 is CASRPDLDYEQYF.

This chain uses TRBV29-1 with TRBJ2-3; the D call from TCRdb, TRBD1, cannot be confirmed without DNA. The V gene's germline CDR1 is SQVTM and CDR2 ANQGSEA. The CDR3 spans 14 residues. CDR3 amino acids: CSVAETGLTDTQYF.

This rearrangement joins TRBV2 to TRBJ2-1; the D gene TCRdb calls, TRBD1, cannot be checked with no DNA. CDR1 is SNHLY and CDR2 is FYNNEI in the germline V gene. There are 12 residues in the CDR3. CDR3: CASSRQGNEQFF.

The chain is built from TRBV5-1 and TRBJ2-7; the D gene TCRdb calls, TRBD1, cannot be checked with no DNA. CDR3 size: 15 residues. Germline CDR1 SGHRS, CDR2 YFSETQ. CDR3 residues: CASSAWDRGHYEQYF.

The chain has TRBV7-7 and TRBJ2-3; absent DNA, TCRdb's TRBD1 call cannot be checked. This CDR3 has 14 amino acids. Germline V gives CDR1 SSHAT, CDR2 FNYEAQ (reference sequence). The CDR3 loop is CASSSNDREHTQYF.

The chain has TRBV7-9 and TRBJ2-3; the TCRdb D gene call, TRBD2, has no DNA to confirm it. Germline CDR1 and CDR2: SEHNR and FQNEAQ (reference sequence). CDR3 size: 16 residues. The CDR3 spells CASSSSSGGATDTQYF.

The chain uses TRBV7-6 and TRBJ1-6; with no DNA, the TCRdb D assignment of TRBD1 cannot be verified. This CDR3 comprises 16 residues. Germline V gene lookup returns CDR1 SGHVS and CDR2 FNYEAQ. This CDR3 is CASSLTGGGYNSPLHF.

The chain carries TRBV21-1 and TRBJ2-3; with no DNA, the TCRdb D assignment of TRBD1 cannot be verified. TRBV21-1 is reported as a pseudogene. The CDR3 loop spans 16 amino acids. This CDR3 is CASSPVAGCGTDTQYF.

Its frequency marks this clonotype as medium-sized. The chain combines TRBV20-1 with TRBJ1-3. The germline V gene has CDR1 DFQATT and CDR2 SNEGSKA (reference sequence). CDR3 size: 17 residues. The chain's CDR3 is CSAREIVDPALGNTIYF.